This T cell receptor (beta chain) was recovered during a study of T cells after yellow fever vaccination. Whole-study context: For low cell numbers, libraries were made with SMART-Seq v4 Ultra Low Input.

Notes on the study in general: Most primary-vaccination clones reappeared after the booster (about 96% CD4, 85% to 90% CD8).

With respect to this clonotype: No antigen is known for it.

UMIs and a universal primer site were added when TCR cDNA was made by 5'RACE template switching. TCRdb passed the 5' RACE reads through MiXCR, listing each CDR3 protein once. The sample shows some 150,000 distinct CDR3 sequences, approximately 9.7% of them seen only once. Germline V gene data show CDR1 as SGDLS and CDR2 as YYNGEE. The germline V and J ends were trimmed by 0 bases and 7 bases, with 10 bases remaining between them. This CDR3 contains 14 residues. Source: CD8+ T cells sorted from PBMCs, taken 45 days after the yellow fever booster vaccination. V gene TRBV9 combines with J gene TRBJ2-2, with D tentatively TRBD2 (6 bases). This clonotype was obtained from a man in his late teens or twenties who received the YFV17D yellow fever vaccine. The CDR3 nucleotides are TGTGCCAGCAGCGTAGGTAGCGGTATCGGGGAGCTGTTTTTT. This codes for CASSVGSGIGELFF.